A single sample is the source of the 14 T cell receptor beta chains below, sequenced in a study of shared clonotypes between healthy human individuals. Measured with immunoSEQ multiplex PCR; TCRdb has only the in-frame clones, and not every one. The top ten hold around 0.06% of the sample, which has hundreds of thousands of clones, about 97% seen once. The source material was naive CD4+ T cells sorted from blood. The subset denotes: CD45RA+ positively selected. Source of these receptors: a woman under 40 in good health.

The rearrangement uses TRBV19 and TRBJ1-4; TRBD1 is a possible D gene (5 bases). Germline V CDR1 and CDR2: LNHDA, SQIVND (reference sequence). V gave up 6 bases and J gave up 8 bases, with 19 bases separating them. There are 15 residues in the CDR3. The CDR3 is CASSPAKGQIEKLFF. The CDR3 DNA follows: TGTGCCAGTAGCCCCGCTAAGGGGCAAATCGAAAAACTGTTTTTT.

The chain links TRBV11-3 to TRBJ2-6; no reliable D call. CDR1 and CDR2 from the germline V gene are SGHNT and YENEEA. This CDR3 region has 10 residues. This CDR3 is CRSGANVLTF. The CDR3 coding sequence is TGTCGATCCGGGGCCAACGTCCTGACTTTC.

J is TRBJ2-5 and V is TRBV9, with 15 nucleotides matching TRBD2. CDR1 and CDR2 (germline): SGDLS, YYNGEE. V shed 0 bases, J shed 5 bases, and the junction held 5 bases outside the gene matches. This CDR3 region has 17 residues. CDR3: CASSVAGLAGGGETQYF. The CDR3 nucleotides are TGTGCCAGCAGCGTAGCTGGACTAGCGGGAGGGGGTGAGACCCAGTACTTC. The entire variable domain, with the rest obtained from reference TRBV9 and TRBJ2-5, is as follows: DSGVTQTPKHLITATGQRVTLRCSPRSGDLSVYWYQQSLDQGLQFLIQYYNGEERAKGNILERFSAQQFPDLHSELNLSSLELGDSALYFCASSVAGLAGGGETQYFGPGTRLLVL.

Comment on this clone: Other DNA sequences in the sample encode the same CDR3. The rearrangement links TRBV28 to TRBJ2-7; D ambiguous. Between the trimmed V and J ends, which lost 4 bases and 4 bases, there was a span of 8 bases. The germline CDR1 and CDR2 sequences are MDHEN and SYDVKM. The length of the CDR3 is 12 residues. CDR3 DNA: TGTGCCAGCAGTTCCGCCCTATACGAGCAGTACTTC. This sequence encodes CASSSALYEQYF.

The chain couples TRBV2 to TRBJ2-7; 9 bases are a match to TRBD2. Germline V gene sequence: CDR1 SNHLY, CDR2 FYNNEI. The CDR3 consists of 16 residues. V lost 4 bases to trimming and J lost 0 bases; unmatched junction nucleotides: 7. The CDR3 DNA follows: TGTGCCAGCAGTGCCAGAGCGGGAGGTAGCTCCTACGAGCAGTACTTC. Translating gives CASSARAGGSSYEQYF.

The chain carries TRBV6-5 and TRBJ1-2; D uncertain. From germline, CDR1 is MNHEY and CDR2 SVGAGI. The V and J ends lost 7 bases and 0 bases respectively, with 12 bases between them. The CDR3 runs 14 residues. The CDR3 DNA reads TGTGCCAGCACCAGAACCATACCTAACTATGGCTACACCTTC. Protein: CASTRTIPNYGYTF.

The chain couples TRBV10-3 to TRBJ1-1; 7 nucleotides align to TRBD1. The CDR3 is 17 residues long. Germline lookup yields CDR1 ENHRY and CDR2 SYGVKD. J lost 1 base, V lost 4 bases, and 12 bases had no gene match. The CDR3 loop is CAISVTKGALGNTEAFF. Here the CDR3 DNA reads TGTGCCATCAGTGTGACGAAGGGGGCTCTAGGGAACACTGAAGCTTTCTTT.

The chain couples TRBV7-6 to TRBJ2-2; no definite D call. V dropped 1 base and J dropped 4 bases, with 10 bases sitting between them. The length of the CDR3 is 15 residues. CDR1 and CDR2 from the germline V gene are SGHVS and FNYEAQ. The CDR3 DNA is TGTGCCAGCAGCTTAGTGGCAGGTAGCACCGGGGAGCTGTTTTTT. Translated, it gives CASSLVAGSTGELFF.

This rearrangement joins TRBV6-4 to TRBJ1-4, with no clear D. CDR1 MRHNA and CDR2 SNTAGT come from the germline V gene. V was shortened by 6 bases and J by 0 bases, with 17 bases between the two germline ends. This CDR3 region has 17 residues. The CDR3 loop reads CASSPDNPLSTNEKLFF. In DNA form, the CDR3 reads TGTGCCAGCAGCCCCGACAACCCTCTGTCAACTAATGAAAAACTGTTTTTT.

The rearrangement joins TRBV7-3 to TRBJ2-3; D is undetermined. Germline V gene sequence: CDR1 SGHTA, CDR2 FQGTGA. Trimming pared 5 bases from V and 0 bases from J, leaving 9 bases between. CDR3 length equals 14 residues. The CDR3 region has the DNA TGTGCCAGCAGCCCAACCACAAGCACAGATACGCAGTATTTT. Protein product: CASSPTTSTDTQYF.

The genes are TRBV28 and TRBJ1-1, with unresolved D. The length of the CDR3 is 16 residues. Germline V gene sequence: CDR1 MDHEN, CDR2 SYDVKM. The V end lost 3 bases, the J end lost 4 bases, and 18 bases lay between the germline ends. CDR3 sequence: CASSFDSEPASTEAFF. The CDR3 nucleotides are TGTGCCAGCAGTTTCGACTCCGAGCCAGCGAGCACTGAAGCTTTCTTT.

In its sample, this clone was seen once. The chain is built from TRBV4-1 and TRBJ2-7; the D gene is possibly TRBD2 (5 bases). Per germline, CDR1 MGHRA and CDR2 YSYEKL. The V end was cut by 0 bases, the J end by 3 bases, with 15 bases between. This CDR3 has 16 amino acids. In nucleotides, the CDR3 is TGCGCCAGCAGCCAAGAGGGAAAGGACCGGGACTACGAGCAGTACTTC. Translation: CASSQEGKDRDYEQYF.

This rearrangement joins TRBV7-8 to TRBJ1-5; D gene ambiguous. This CDR3 is built from 15 residues. Deletions cut 1 base from V and 6 bases from J, with 13 bases between. Per the germline V gene, CDR1 is SGHVS and CDR2 is FQNEAQ. The CDR3 region has the DNA TGTGCCAGCAGCTTAGAGTCCGGACGGGGTCAGCCCCAGCATTTT. Protein: CASSLESGRGQPQHF. Variable domain in full (rest from reference TRBV7-8 and TRBJ1-5): GAGVSQSPRYKVAKRGQDVALRCDPISGHVSLFWYQQALGQGPEFLTYFQNEAQLDKSGLPSDRFFAERPEGSVSTLKIQRTQQEDSAVYLCASSLESGRGQPQHFGDGTRLSIL.

V gene TRBV19 combines with J gene TRBJ2-1; 9 positions agree with TRBD2. This CDR3 comprises 16 residues. CDR1 and CDR2 (germline): LNHDA, SQIVND (reference sequence). The ends lost 1 base at V and 8 bases at J; junction bases unmatched: 9. CDR3 loop: CASSIVPAGGRHEQFF. The CDR3, as DNA: TGTGCCAGTAGTATAGTCCCAGCGGGAGGCCGCCATGAGCAGTTCTTC. Drawing the rest from reference TRBV19 and TRBJ2-1, the complete variable domain is DGGITQSPKYLFRKEGQNVTLSCEQNLNHDAMYWYRQDPGQGLRLIYYSQIVNDFQKGDIAEGYSVSREKKESFPLTVTSAQKNPTAFYLCASSIVPAGGRHEQFFGPGTRLTVL.